A single TCR beta chain is shown here with its context. Through a sample-barcoded 5' primer and a J-beta primer mix, a second PCR was run for roughly 6 to 11 cycles. One entry per CDR3 protein, called by TCRdb with MiXCR from the 5' RACE reads. In the table there are some 750,000 distinct CDR3 sequences, about 24% of which are singletons. This sample stems from a study of blood T cells in healthy people across ages. Study in general: Per two T cells, template switching captured roughly one barcoded beta molecule.

V was pared by 1 base and J by 3 bases, with 3 bases between. Germline CDR1 and CDR2: LGHDT and YNNKEL (reference sequence). This CDR3 spans 12 amino acids. The sequenced sample consisted of blood. The sequence was obtained from a man between 70 and 80 years old in good health. V is TRBV3-1 and J is TRBJ1-2, with D unclear. In DNA form, the CDR3 reads TGTGCCAGCAGCCAAGCGTACTATGGCTACACCTTC. Amino acid sequence: CASSQAYYGYTF.